Listed below are T cell receptor beta chains from one sample, sequenced in a study of blood T cell repertoires in COVID-19. Libraries were prepared by immunoSEQ multiplex PCR; TCRdb keeps only in-frame clonotypes and omits some of them. This table has 380,000 or so clones, 80% to 90% appearing once. The specimen was peripheral blood. The origin of the receptors is a man aged 35 to 55 with acute or convalescent COVID-19. The CDR3 runs from the conserved cysteine through the conserved F or W. The D gene is left open where the match is weak. Size is omitted from some rows. Given values are once, few, many or a class for expanded clones.

v_gene	j_gene	d_gene	abundance	CDR3nt	CDR3aa
TRBV19	TRBJ2-1	.	.	TGTGCCAGTAGTATTTTCCGGAGCGGAGGTGAGGAGCAGTTCTTC	CASSIFRSGGEEQFF
TRBV11-2	TRBJ2-1	TRBD2	.	TGTGCCAGCAGCCCCCGACTAGCGGGATACAATGAGCAGTTCTTC	CASSPRLAGYNEQFF
TRBV18	TRBJ1-1	.	.	TGTGCCAGCTCACCACTCGCAGGGGAGGGCACTGAAGCTTTCTTT	CASSPLAGEGTEAFF
TRBV9	TRBJ2-1	.	.	TGTGCCAGCAGCGTAGATGTCACCTACAATGAGCAGTTCTTC	CASSVDVTYNEQFF
TRBV9	TRBJ1-4	.	once	TGTGCCAGCAGCGGAGACCCGGACAGACCAACTAATGAAAAACTGTTTTTT	CASSGDPDRPTNEKLFF
TRBV11-2	TRBJ1-2	.	.	TGTGCCAGCAGCCCCCGCGACGCTAGGAGCTATGGCTACACCTTC	CASSPRDARSYGYTF
TRBV7-6	TRBJ1-1	TRBD1	.	TGTGCCAGCAGCTTAGATCAGGGGGCGACTGCTCATCTGAACACGGCTACTGAAGCTTTCTTT	CASSLDQGATAHLNTATEAFF
TRBV5-1	TRBJ1-4	.	.	TGCGCCAGCAGACTGGACACCCGTGGGGAAAAACTGTTTTTT	CASRLDTRGEKLFF
TRBV27	TRBJ1-4	.	.	TGTGCCAGCAGTTTTCGTAGCCCTCAAGTCGGGGGTAATGAAAAACTGTTTTTT	CASSFRSPQVGGNEKLFF
TRBV18	TRBJ1-3	TRBD1	.	TGTGCCAGCTCCACGGGACAGGGAAGCGGAAACACCATATATTTT	CASSTGQGSGNTIYF
TRBV27	TRBJ1-6	TRBD1	.	TGTGCCAGCAGTCCAGCAGGGGGATCACCCCTCCACTTT	CASSPAGGSPLHF
TRBV9	TRBJ2-1	.	few	TGTGCCAGCAGTGCCCCCAGGGTGACTCCACTCTACAATGAGCAGTTCTTC	CASSAPRVTPLYNEQFF
TRBV10-3	TRBJ1-2	TRBD1	.	TGTGCCATCAGTCGATTTTTTTTGGCAGGGGGAAAACCTTACTATGGCTACACCTTC	CAISRFFLAGGKPYYGYTF
TRBV28	TRBJ2-3	TRBD2	.	TGTGCCAGCAGTCCTGCGAGCGGGGGCCTCACAGATACGCAGTATTTT	CASSPASGGLTDTQYF
TRBV21-1	TRBJ2-7	.	.	TGTGCCAGCAGATCCGGGACAGGGGACGAGCAGTACTTC	CASRSGTGDEQYF
TRBV11-2	TRBJ2-7	.	.	TGTGCCAGCAGGTCCTATACCTACGAGCAGTACTTC	CASRSYTYEQYF
TRBV9	TRBJ1-5	.	.	TGTGCCAGCAGCGTGGGCGGCGGGTTGGAGCCCCAGCATTTT	CASSVGGGLEPQHF